The TCR beta chain under discussion was sequenced for a study of T cells in Graves' hyperthyroidism and ophthalmopathy. Study overall: Peripheral blood was collected at initial diagnosis, before any treatment.

The germline V gene has CDR1 MGHRA and CDR2 YSYEKL. V dropped 4 bases and J dropped 4 bases, with 22 bases sitting between them. CDR3 size: 17 residues. This clonotype has just a few counts. As yet, its antigen is unknown. What was amplified from RNA transcripts were TCR beta CDR3 regions. HTBI primers were employed in a first-round RT-PCR of the TCR CDR3. Using its own MiXCR run on the multiplex PCR reads, TCRdb lists one record per CDR3 protein. This table has approximately 600,000 distinct CDR3 sequences, around 21% appearing once. Overall study findings and caveats: The model made its ophthalmopathy prediction, and onset followed a median around six months later.

Ophthalmopathy patients all had a Clinical Activity Score of at least 3, a NOSPECS grade of at least 4 and disease under 3 months old. A 10 ml volume of fresh peripheral blood provided the PBMCs. This clonotype was sampled from a man aged 25 to 40 with Graves' ophthalmopathy. The chain combines TRBV4-1 with TRBJ1-1, with a weak D call TRBD1 (6 bases). The specimen sequenced was blood. Written as DNA, the CDR3 is TGCGCCAGCAGCCCACAGGGTCTTGTGGGGGGTCGCACTGAAGCTTTCTTT. This encodes CASSPQGLVGGRTEAFF.